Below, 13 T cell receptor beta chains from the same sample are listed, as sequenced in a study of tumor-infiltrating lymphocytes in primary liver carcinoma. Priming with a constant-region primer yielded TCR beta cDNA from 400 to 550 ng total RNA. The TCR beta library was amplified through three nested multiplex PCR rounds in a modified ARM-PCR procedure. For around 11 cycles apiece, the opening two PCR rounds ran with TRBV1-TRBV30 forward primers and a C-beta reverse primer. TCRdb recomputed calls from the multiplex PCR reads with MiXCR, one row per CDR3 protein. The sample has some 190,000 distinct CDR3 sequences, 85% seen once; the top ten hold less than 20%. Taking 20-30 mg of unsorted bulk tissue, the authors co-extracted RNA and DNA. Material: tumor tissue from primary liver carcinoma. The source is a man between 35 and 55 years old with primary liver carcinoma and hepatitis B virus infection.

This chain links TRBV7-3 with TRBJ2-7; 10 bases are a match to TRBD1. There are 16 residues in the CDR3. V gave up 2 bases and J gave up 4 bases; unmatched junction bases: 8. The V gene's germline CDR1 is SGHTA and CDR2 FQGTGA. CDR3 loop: CASSLAPTGGQYEQYF. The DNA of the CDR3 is TGTGCCAGCAGCTTAGCTCCGACAGGGGGCCAATACGAGCAGTACTTC.

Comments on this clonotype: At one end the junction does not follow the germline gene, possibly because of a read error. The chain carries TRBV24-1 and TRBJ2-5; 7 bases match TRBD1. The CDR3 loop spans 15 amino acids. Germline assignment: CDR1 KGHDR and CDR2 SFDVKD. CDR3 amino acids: CVTSDPTGSGETQYF. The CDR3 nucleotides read TGTGTCACCAGTGACCCGACAGGGTCTGGGGAGACTCAGTACTTC.

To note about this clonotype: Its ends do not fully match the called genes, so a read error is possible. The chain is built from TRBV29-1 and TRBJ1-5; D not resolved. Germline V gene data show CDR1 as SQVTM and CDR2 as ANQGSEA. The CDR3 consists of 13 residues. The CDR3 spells CSVVGQSTQPQHF. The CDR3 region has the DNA TGTAGCGTTGTTGGTCAATCCACTCAGCCCCAGCATTTT.

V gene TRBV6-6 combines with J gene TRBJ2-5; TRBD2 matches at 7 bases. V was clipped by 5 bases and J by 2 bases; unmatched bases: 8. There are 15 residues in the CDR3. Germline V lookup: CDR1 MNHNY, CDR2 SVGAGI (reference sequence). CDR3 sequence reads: CASSHASSGQETQYF. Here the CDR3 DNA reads TGTGCCAGCAGTCACGCGTCTAGCGGACAAGAGACCCAGTACTTC.

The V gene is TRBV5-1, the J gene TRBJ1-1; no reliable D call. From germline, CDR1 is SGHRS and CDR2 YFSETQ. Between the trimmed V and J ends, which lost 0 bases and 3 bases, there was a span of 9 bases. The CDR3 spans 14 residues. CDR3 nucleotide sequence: TGCGCCAGCAGCTTGGCCTGCGGATACACTGAAGCTTTCTTT. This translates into CASSLACGYTEAFF.

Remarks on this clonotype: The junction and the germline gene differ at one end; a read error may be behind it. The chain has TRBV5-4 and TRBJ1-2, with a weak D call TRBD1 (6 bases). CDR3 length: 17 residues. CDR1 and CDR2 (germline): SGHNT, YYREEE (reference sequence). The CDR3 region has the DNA TGTACCAGCAACACCCCGGGACATGGGGATTTTAACTATGGCTACACCTTC. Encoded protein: CTSNTPGHGDFNYGYTF.

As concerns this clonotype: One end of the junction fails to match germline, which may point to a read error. CDR3 sequence: CASSWYINEQLF. The CDR3 DNA reads as TGTGCCAGCAGTTGGTACATCAATGAGCAACTCTTC. This chain connects TRBV12-3 or TRBV12-4 to TRBJ2-1; D unclear. This CDR3 is 12 amino acids long.

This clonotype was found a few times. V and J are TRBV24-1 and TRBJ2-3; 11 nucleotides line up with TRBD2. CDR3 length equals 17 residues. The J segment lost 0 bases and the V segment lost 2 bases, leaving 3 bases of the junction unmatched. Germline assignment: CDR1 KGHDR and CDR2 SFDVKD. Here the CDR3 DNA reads TGTGCCACCAGTGATTCCCGGACTAGCGGGAGCACAGATACGCAGTATTTT. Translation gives CATSDSRTSGSTDTQYF.

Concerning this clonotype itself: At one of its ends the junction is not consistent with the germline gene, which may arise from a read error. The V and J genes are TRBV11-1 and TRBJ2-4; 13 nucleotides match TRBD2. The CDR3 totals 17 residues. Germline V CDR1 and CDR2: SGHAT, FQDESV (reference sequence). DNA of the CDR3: TGTGCCAATGGCTTTCCCGGGACTAGCGGGACCAAAAACATTCAGTATTTC. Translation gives CANGFPGTSGTKNIQYF.

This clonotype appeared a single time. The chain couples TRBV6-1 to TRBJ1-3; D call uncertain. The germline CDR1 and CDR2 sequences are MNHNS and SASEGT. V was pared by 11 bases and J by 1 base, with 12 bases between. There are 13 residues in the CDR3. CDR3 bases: TGTGCCTCGATGGACCATTCTGGAAACACCATATATTTT. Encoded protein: CASMDHSGNTIYF.

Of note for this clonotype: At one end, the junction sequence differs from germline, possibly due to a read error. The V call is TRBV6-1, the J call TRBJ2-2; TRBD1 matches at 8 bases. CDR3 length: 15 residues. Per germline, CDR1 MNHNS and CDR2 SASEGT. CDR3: CASMTGAGGAGEQFF. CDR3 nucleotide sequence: TGTGCCAGCATGACAGGGGCCGGAGGAGCCGGGGAGCAGTTTTTT.

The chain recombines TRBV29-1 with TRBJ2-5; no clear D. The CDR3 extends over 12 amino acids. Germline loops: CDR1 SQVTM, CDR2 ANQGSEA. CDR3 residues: CSVTLTYNEHYF. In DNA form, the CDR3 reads TGCAGTGTCACCCTTACCTACAATGAGCATTACTTC.

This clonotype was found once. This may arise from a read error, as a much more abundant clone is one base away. Written as DNA, the CDR3 is TGTGCCAACAGTACAACCGACACTGAAAAACTGTTTTTT. Its translation is CANSTTDTEKLFF. V and J are TRBV28 and TRBJ1-4; no clear D gene. This CDR3 is built from 13 residues. Per germline, CDR1 MDHEN and CDR2 SYDVKM.